The TCR beta chain described here comes from a study of cytomegalovirus exposure and HLA in healthy donors. Germline V lookup: CDR1 SGHVS, CDR2 FQNEAQ. The CDR3 spans 14 residues. The V segment lost 5 bases and the J segment 4 bases; nucleotides outside the gene matches: 5. Study-level results: In a later analysis, DRB1 alleles had the most associated TCRs; HLA-C alleles the fewest.

Regarding this clone: Its antigen is undetermined.

60 Vbeta and 13 Jbeta primers were used in PCR. Measured with immunoSEQ multiplex PCR; TCRdb has only the in-frame clones, and not every one. The table has 95,000 to 150,000 clones, approximately 79% seen once. V is TRBV7-8 and J is TRBJ2-3; the match to TRBD2 covers 8 bases. Sequenced sample: PBMCs. This clonotype was sampled from a man in his thirties or forties in good health and CMV-seronegative. The CDR3 reads CASSRGGAADTQYF. CDR3 DNA: TGTGCCAGCAGCCGGGGGGGAGCAGCAGATACGCAGTATTTT.